Listed here are 25 T cell receptor beta chains from one sample, sequenced in a study of T cell responses to AZD1222 COVID-19 vaccine. Data came from immunoSEQ multiplex PCR; TCRdb stores just in-frame clones and leaves some out. The table lists fewer than 70,000 clones, over 70% of them singletons. Sequencing was performed on peripheral blood, taken 28 days after the second AZD1222 dose. These receptors were obtained from an adult who received the AZD1222 COVID-19 vaccine.

CDR3 nucleotide sequence: TGTGCCAGCAGTTTCTCGAGCTCCTACAATGAGCAGTTCTTC. This encodes CASSFSSSYNEQFF. V gene TRBV27 combines with J gene TRBJ2-1; no definite D call. CDR1 is MNHEY and CDR2 is SMNVEV in the germline V gene (reference sequence). Trimming took 3 bases from V and 0 from J, leaving 6 bases between them. There are 14 residues in the CDR3.

The chain couples TRBV5-4 to TRBJ2-7, with D perhaps TRBD1 (6 bases). CDR3 size: 16 residues. V was shortened by 5 bases and J by 0 bases, with 18 bases between the two germline ends. Germline V lookup: CDR1 SGHNT, CDR2 YYREEE (reference sequence). The CDR3 DNA sequence: TGTGCCAGCAGGAGTACTAAAACAGGGTTCTCCTACGAGCAGTACTTC. Its protein is CASRSTKTGFSYEQYF.

This rearrangement joins TRBV2 to TRBJ1-2; D might be TRBD1 (5 bases). The CDR3 totals 15 residues. Germline loops: CDR1 SNHLY, CDR2 FYNNEI. Trimming removed 8 bases at V and 5 bases at J, with 21 bases between. The CDR3 protein is CASGTIKGRVYGYTF. The CDR3 coding sequence is TGTGCCAGCGGTACAATCAAGGGGCGCGTTTATGGCTACACCTTC.

The rearrangement uses TRBV28 and TRBJ1-6, with TRBD1 matching 7 bases. CDR1 and CDR2 (germline): MDHEN, SYDVKM. Germline trimming cut 7 bases from V and 0 bases from J; bases unmatched to any gene: 21. The CDR3 sequence is 21 residues long. Written as DNA, the CDR3 is TGTGCCAGCAAGGTCGGACAGGCAACATGGGGTAGGAGCTCCTATAATTCACCCCTCCACTTT. Protein product: CASKVGQATWGRSSYNSPLHF.

This sequence joins TRBV4-1 and TRBJ2-3; 8 bases fit TRBD2. This CDR3 is 16 amino acids long. In germline, CDR1 is MGHRA, CDR2 YSYEKL. V shed 5 bases and J 2 bases; nucleotides not matched to a gene: 9. DNA of the CDR3: TGCGCCAGCAGCAAAAGATCCGGGGGGGACACAGATACGCAGTATTTT. It yields the protein CASSKRSGGDTDTQYF.

This chain joins TRBV24-1 and TRBJ2-4; the D gene is possibly TRBD2 (6 bases). Trimming cost V 9 bases and J 2 bases, with 19 bases left between them. The germline V gene encodes CDR1 KGHDR and CDR2 SFDVKD. This CDR3 has 16 amino acids. The CDR3 DNA reads TGTGCCACCTTCACGGGCGGGGAGTCGTCCAAAAACATTCAGTACTTC. Protein: CATFTGGESSKNIQYF.

The chain is built from TRBV28 and TRBJ2-5; D is undetermined. Trimming pared 6 bases from V and 2 bases from J, leaving 13 bases between. The germline gives CDR1 MDHEN, CDR2 SYDVKM. This CDR3 has 14 residues. The DNA of the CDR3 is TGTGCCAGCAGCTCACTACAGATTCAAGAGACCCAGTACTTC. It specifies CASSSLQIQETQYF.

This clone was seen only once. V is TRBV6-6 and J is TRBJ2-4; TRBD2 is a possible D gene (6 bases). The germline V gene encodes CDR1 MNHNY and CDR2 SVGAGI (reference sequence). This CDR3 is 11 amino acids long. V was pared by 2 bases and J by 12 bases, with 8 bases between. Written as DNA, the CDR3 is TGTGCCAGCAGTTACCGGGGGAGTCAGTACTTC. It specifies CASSYRGSQYF.

The genes are TRBV10-2 and TRBJ1-2; no definite D call. CDR3 length equals 14 residues. The V gene lost 0 bases and the J gene lost 5 bases, with 10 bases spanning the gap. Germline CDR1 and CDR2: WSHSY and SAAADI. Here the CDR3 DNA reads TGCGCCAGCAGTGAGTCGTCGCAGTGGTATGGCTACACCTTC. Amino acid sequence: CASSESSQWYGYTF.

The chain couples TRBV5-4 to TRBJ1-6; TRBD1 is a possible D gene (6 bases). CDR1 is SGHNT, CDR2 YYREEE, per germline (reference sequence). The CDR3 contains 16 residues. V was pared by 2 bases and J by 11 bases, with 20 bases between. This CDR3 is CASSLHGGRGSTPLHF. DNA of the CDR3: TGTGCCAGCAGCTTACATGGGGGGCGGGGTTCGACACCCCTCCACTTT.

The chain has TRBV6-1 and TRBJ1-3, with unresolved D. The length of the CDR3 is 18 residues. Germline CDR1 is MNHNS and CDR2 is SASEGT. V gave up 2 bases and J gave up 0 bases, with 17 bases separating them. Here the CDR3 DNA reads TGTGCCAGCAGTGAACGCGCACAGCCCCTCAACTCTGGAAACACCATATATTTT. It translates to CASSERAQPLNSGNTIYF.

The chain combines TRBV7-2 with TRBJ2-3; D possibly corresponds to TRBD1 (6 bases). The CDR3 length is 15 residues. Germline V gives CDR1 SGHTA, CDR2 FQGNSA. Deletions cut 5 bases from V and 2 bases from J, with 14 bases between. CDR3 nucleotide sequence: TGTGCCAGCAGCCGCGGAAACAGGGACACAGATACGCAGTATTTT. It codes for CASSRGNRDTDTQYF.

The chain is built from TRBV7-9 and TRBJ2-3, with TRBD2 matching 8 bases. The trim removed 5 bases at V and 2 bases at J, leaving 12 bases unmatched. CDR1 and CDR2 (germline): SEHNR, FQNEAQ (reference sequence). The CDR3 is 17 residues long. CDR3 sequence: CASSPRRGAGNTDTQYF. The DNA for the CDR3 is TGTGCCAGCAGCCCGCGGCGGGGGGCTGGCAACACAGATACGCAGTATTTT.

V and J are TRBV11-2 and TRBJ2-7; TRBD1 matches at 9 bases. The ends lost 6 bases at V and 3 bases at J; junction bases unmatched: 9. The CDR3 spans 15 residues. The germline CDR1 and CDR2 sequences are SGHAT and FQNNGV. The CDR3 region is CASRKSLGQGYEQYF. In DNA form, the CDR3 reads TGTGCCAGCAGAAAAAGCTTGGGACAGGGCTACGAGCAGTACTTC.

The chain uses TRBV18 and TRBJ2-1; possible D gene TRBD2, 5 bases. The CDR3 consists of 13 residues. Germline V lookup: CDR1 KGHSH, CDR2 LQKENI. The V gene lost 2 bases and the J gene lost 4 bases, with 6 bases spanning the gap. The CDR3 is CASSPRGYNEQFF. CDR3 nucleotides: TGTGCCAGCTCACCAAGAGGGTACAATGAGCAGTTCTTC. Using reference TRBV18 and TRBJ2-1 for the parts outside the CDR3, the full variable domain is NAGVMQNPRHLVRRRGQEARLRCSPMKGHSHVYWYRQLPEEGLKFMVYLQKENIIDESGMPKERFSAEFPKEGPSILRIQQVVRGDSAAYFCASSPRGYNEQFFGPGTRLTVL.

The chain joins TRBV3-1 (or the pseudogene TRBV3-2) to TRBJ2-1, with 16 bases aligning to TRBD2. Trimming took 6 bases from V and 12 from J; bases not matched to a gene: 8. This CDR3 spans 15 amino acids. Germline CDR1 and CDR2: LGHDT and YNNKEL (reference sequence). The CDR3 here is CASRQGTSGGVVQFF. CDR3 coding DNA: TGTGCCAGCAGACAGGGGACTAGCGGGGGGGTAGTGCAGTTCTTC.

In this sample, this clone turned up once. This chain links TRBV5-1 with TRBJ1-6; D remains ambiguous. Germline CDR1 is SGHRS and CDR2 is YFSETQ. The CDR3 runs to 17 residues. V was shortened by 4 bases and J by 6 bases, with 20 bases between the two germline ends. CDR3 amino acids: CASSLGQFALINSPLHF. The CDR3 DNA reads TGCGCCAGCAGCCTAGGTCAGTTCGCTTTGATTAATTCACCCCTCCACTTT.

The chain carries TRBV3-1 (or the pseudogene TRBV3-2) and TRBJ2-3, with 12 positions matching TRBD2. V lost 5 bases and J lost 3; bases outside the gene matches: 0. Per the germline V gene, CDR1 is LGHDT and CDR2 is YNNKEL (reference sequence). CDR3 length: 14 amino acids. The CDR3 DNA sequence: TGTGCCAGCAGCACTAGCGGGGGGACAGATACGCAGTATTTT. Translating it yields CASSTSGGTDTQYF.

A word on this clone: Other DNA sequences from this sample encode an identical CDR3 as well. The V and J genes are TRBV7-9 and TRBJ1-5; the match to TRBD1 covers 8 bases. The germline V gene has CDR1 SEHNR and CDR2 FQNEAQ (reference sequence). CDR3 length: 15 residues. Losses at the gene ends were 5 bases for V and 4 bases for J; bases not matched to a gene: 7. The CDR3 protein is CASSPGQGNNQPQHF. CDR3 DNA sequence: TGTGCCAGCAGCCCTGGACAGGGAAATAATCAGCCCCAGCATTTT.

This clone was observed a single time. The chain carries TRBV7-2 and TRBJ1-1; D is uncertain. The CDR3 sequence is 13 residues long. The germline V gene has CDR1 SGHTA and CDR2 FQGNSA. Trimming shortened V by 2 bases and J by 1 base, and 5 bases separated the two germline ends. DNA for the CDR3: TGTGCCAGCAGCTTAAGGCGGAACACTGAAGCTTTCTTT. Amino acid sequence: CASSLRRNTEAFF.

This chain uses TRBV28 with TRBJ2-3, with D possibly being TRBD2 (5 bases). CDR3 length: 15 amino acids. Trimming took off 6 bases at V and 3 bases at J, with 16 bases between the two ends. The germline gives CDR1 MDHEN, CDR2 SYDVKM. As DNA, the CDR3 is TGTGCCAGCAGCCCCTCCGGGATGGGAACAGATACGCAGTATTTT. This gives the protein CASSPSGMGTDTQYF.

This chain links TRBV6-1 with TRBJ2-7; D may correspond to TRBD1 or TRBD2 (5 bases each). V shed 2 bases and J shed 2 bases, with 13 bases lying between them. Germline V CDR1 and CDR2: MNHNS, SASEGT. CDR3 length: 15 residues. The CDR3 here is CASSEPGRLPYEQYF. Here the CDR3 DNA reads TGTGCCAGCAGTGAACCGGGACGGCTCCCCTACGAGCAGTACTTC.

By sample fraction, this clone is medium-sized. The chain employs TRBV28 and TRBJ2-5; 11 bases agree with TRBD2. Trimming removed 3 bases from V and 3 bases from J; junction bases left unmatched: 6. The CDR3 runs to 16 residues. Germline CDR1 MDHEN, CDR2 SYDVKM. As DNA, the CDR3 is TGTGCCAGCAGTTTGTTGGGACTAGCGGATAAAGAGACCCAGTACTTC. Amino acid sequence: CASSLLGLADKETQYF. Looking up the rest from reference TRBV28 and TRBJ2-5 gives the full variable domain: DVKVTQSSRYLVKRTGEKVFLECVQDMDHENMFWYRQDPGLGLRLIYFSYDVKMKEKGDIPEGYSVSREKKERFSLILESASTNQTSMYLCASSLLGLADKETQYFGPGTRLLVL.

V and J are TRBV30 and TRBJ2-2; D gene uncertain. This CDR3 is built from 11 residues. In germline, CDR1 is GTSNPN, CDR2 SVGIG (reference sequence). The V gene lost 1 base and the J gene lost 6 bases, with 3 bases spanning the gap. The CDR3 DNA is TGTGCCTGGAGTGCCCCCGGGGAGCTGTTTTTT. Amino acid sequence: CAWSAPGELFF.

The chain recombines TRBV2 with TRBJ2-5; D uncertain. CDR3 length equals 11 residues. Germline V lookup: CDR1 SNHLY, CDR2 FYNNEI. V was shortened by 7 bases and J by 4 bases, with 7 bases between the two germline ends. This CDR3 reads CASTLAETQYF. The CDR3 DNA is TGTGCCAGCACGCTGGCAGAGACCCAGTACTTC.